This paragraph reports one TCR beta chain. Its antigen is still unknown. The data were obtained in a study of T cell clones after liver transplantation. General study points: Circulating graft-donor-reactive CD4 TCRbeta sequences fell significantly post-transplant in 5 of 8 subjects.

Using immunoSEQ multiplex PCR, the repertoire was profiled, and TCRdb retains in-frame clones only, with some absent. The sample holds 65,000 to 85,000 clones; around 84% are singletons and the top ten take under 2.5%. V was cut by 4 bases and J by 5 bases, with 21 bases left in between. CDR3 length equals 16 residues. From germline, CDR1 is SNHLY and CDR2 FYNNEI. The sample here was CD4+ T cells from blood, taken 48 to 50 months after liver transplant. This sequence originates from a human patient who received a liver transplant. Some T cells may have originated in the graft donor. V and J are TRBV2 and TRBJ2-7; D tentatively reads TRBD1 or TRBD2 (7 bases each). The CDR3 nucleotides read TGTGCCAGCAGTGGGGAGGGGGCTGGACGTTTTAACGAGCAGTACTTC. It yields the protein CASSGEGAGRFNEQYF. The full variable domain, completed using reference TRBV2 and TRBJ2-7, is EPEVTQTPSHQVTQMGQEVILRCVPISNHLYFYWYRQILGQKVEFLVSFYNNEISEKSEIFDDQFSVERPDGSNFTLKIRSTKLEDSAMYFCASSGEGAGRFNEQYFGPGTRLTVT.